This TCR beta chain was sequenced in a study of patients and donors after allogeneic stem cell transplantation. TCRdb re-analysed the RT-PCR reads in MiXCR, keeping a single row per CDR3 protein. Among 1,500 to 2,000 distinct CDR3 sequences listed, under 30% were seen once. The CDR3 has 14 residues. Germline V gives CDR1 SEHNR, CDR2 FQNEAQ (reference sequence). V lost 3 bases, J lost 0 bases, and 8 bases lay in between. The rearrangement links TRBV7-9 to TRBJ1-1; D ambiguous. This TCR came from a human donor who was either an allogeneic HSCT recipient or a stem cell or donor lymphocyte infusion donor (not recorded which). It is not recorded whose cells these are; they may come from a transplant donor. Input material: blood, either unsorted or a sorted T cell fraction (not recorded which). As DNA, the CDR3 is TGTGCCAGCAGCTTTAGCTCCGTGAACACTGAAGCTTTCTTT. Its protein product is CASSFSSVNTEAFF.